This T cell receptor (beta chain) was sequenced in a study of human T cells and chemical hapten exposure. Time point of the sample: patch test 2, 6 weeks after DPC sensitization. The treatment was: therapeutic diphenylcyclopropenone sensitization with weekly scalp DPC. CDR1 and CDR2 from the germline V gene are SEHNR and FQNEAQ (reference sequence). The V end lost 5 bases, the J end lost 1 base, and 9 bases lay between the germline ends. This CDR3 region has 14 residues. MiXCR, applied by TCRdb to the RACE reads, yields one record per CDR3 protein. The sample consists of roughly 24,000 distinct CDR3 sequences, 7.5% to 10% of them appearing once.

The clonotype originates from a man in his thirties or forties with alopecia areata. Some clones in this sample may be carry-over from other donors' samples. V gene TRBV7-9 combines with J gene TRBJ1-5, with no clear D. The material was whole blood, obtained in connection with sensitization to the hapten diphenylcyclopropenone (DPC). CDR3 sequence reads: CASSTLGSNQPQHF. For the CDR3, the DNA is TGTGCCAGCAGCACACTCGGGAGCAATCAGCCCCAGCATTTT.